Presented here are 6 T cell receptor beta chains from one specimen sequenced in a study of T cell responses to AZD1222 COVID-19 vaccine. Sequencing used immunoSEQ multiplex PCR; TCRdb keeps in-frame clones, though not all of them. The sample lists approximately 110,000 clones; 80% to 85% were seen once. The source material was peripheral blood, sampled on day 0 of AZD1222 vaccination. These receptors came from an adult in good health.

The rearrangement joins TRBV19 to TRBJ2-7; 9 bases are a match to TRBD1. Germline V gene data show CDR1 as LNHDA and CDR2 as SQIVND (reference sequence). V lost 3 bases to trimming and J lost 5 bases; unmatched junction nucleotides: 8. CDR3 length: 15 amino acids. CDR3 region: CASSINWGTGHEQYF. The CDR3 DNA sequence: TGTGCCAGTAGTATTAATTGGGGGACAGGGCACGAGCAGTACTTC.

The chain employs TRBV28 and TRBJ1-5, with D hard to call. V lost 3 bases to trimming and J lost 4 bases, with 10 bases between them. CDR1 is MDHEN and CDR2 is SYDVKM in the germline V gene. There are 14 residues in the CDR3. CDR3 DNA sequence: TGTGCCAGCAGTTTTGGTTCGGGGAATCAGCCCCAGCATTTT. Its translation: CASSFGSGNQPQHF. Together with reference TRBV28 and TRBJ1-5, the CDR3 gives the full variable domain: DVKVTQSSRYLVKRTGEKVFLECVQDMDHENMFWYRQDPGLGLRLIYFSYDVKMKEKGDIPEGYSVSREKKERFSLILESASTNQTSMYLCASSFGSGNQPQHFGDGTRLSIL.

The V call is TRBV6-5, the J call TRBJ1-5, with TRBD1 as a possible D gene (5 bases). Germline CDR1 and CDR2: MNHEY and SVGAGI. The CDR3 extends over 15 amino acids. Between the trimmed V and J ends, which lost 0 bases and 2 bases, there was a span of 8 bases. CDR3 in DNA: TGTGCCAGCAGTTACTCCGTCAGGGGCAATCAGCCCCAGCATTTT. Its protein product is CASSYSVRGNQPQHF.

V and J are TRBV11-2 and TRBJ1-6; tentative D call: TRBD1 (5 bases). Per germline, CDR1 SGHAT and CDR2 FQNNGV. This CDR3 has 14 residues. Deletions cut 5 bases from V and 10 bases from J, with 15 bases between. For the CDR3, the DNA is TGTGCCAGCAGCCCAGGGTTGGTAGAATCACCCCTCCACTTT. Protein: CASSPGLVESPLHF.

The CDR3 spells CASSIEGSTEAFF. For the CDR3, the DNA is TGTGCCAGTAGTATCGAGGGAAGCACTGAAGCTTTCTTT. This rearrangement joins TRBV19 to TRBJ1-1, with D uncertain. The germline V gene encodes CDR1 LNHDA and CDR2 SQIVND (reference sequence). V shed 3 bases and J shed 4 bases, with 9 bases lying between them. This CDR3 has 13 residues.

The chain links TRBV6-5 to TRBJ1-3; the D is unclear. CDR3 length: 14 amino acids. Germline V lookup: CDR1 MNHEY, CDR2 SVGAGI. V lost 7 bases to trimming and J lost 2 bases, with 12 bases between them. This CDR3 is CASKRGVAGNTIYF. In DNA form, the CDR3 reads TGTGCCAGCAAACGCGGGGTGGCTGGAAACACCATATATTTT.